This TCR beta chain was observed in a study of blood T cells in healthy people across ages. Overall study results and limits: Long-lived donors had more naive CD4+ cells and higher diversity than aged donors. Not knowing donor CMV status may have confounded expanded clonotype changes.

Alongside a J-beta primer mix, a sample-barcoded 5' primer served in a second PCR lasting roughly 7 to 12 cycles. MiXCR, applied by TCRdb to the 5' RACE reads, yields one record per CDR3 protein. The sample includes about 2 million distinct CDR3 sequences, about 50% of them seen just once. Each donor's blood draw was roughly 9.8 milliliters of peripheral blood. Trimming removed 5 bases from V and 4 bases from J; junction bases left unmatched: 3. Germline V CDR1 and CDR2: MGHRA, YSYEKL. This CDR3 is built from 16 residues. A note on this clonotype: Its antigen is currently unknown.

Input material: blood. V gene TRBV4-1 combines with J gene TRBJ1-6; TRBD1 agrees at 12 bases. This TCR derives from a woman between 40 and 55 years old in good health. In nucleotides, the CDR3 is TGCGCCAGCAGCGGGACAGGGGGCGCTTATAATTCACCCCTCCACTTT. Protein: CASSGTGGAYNSPLHF.